This T cell receptor (beta chain) was documented in a study of blood T cells in healthy people across ages. On the study more broadly: Capturing about one barcoded beta molecule per two T cells was achieved by template switching.

The CDR3 loop spans 13 amino acids. The germline CDR1 and CDR2 sequences are SGHNT and YENEEA. The V and J ends lost 0 bases and 6 bases respectively, with 8 bases between them. The total RNA that was extracted per sample amounted to at least 5 micrograms. Study-level findings and limits: Changes seen in expanded clonotypes were possibly confounded by donor CMV status left unknown.

Alongside a J-beta primer mix, a sample-barcoded 5' primer served in a second PCR lasting about 6 to 11 cycles. Tags on each cDNA molecule came from a template-switch adaptor with 12 random nucleotides. TCRdb redid the calling of the 5' RACE reads with MiXCR, one entry per CDR3 protein. The sample contains roughly 800,000 distinct CDR3 sequences, nearly 60% of which appear only once. Of note for this clonotype: Its antigen is currently unknown.

The chain has TRBV11-3 and TRBJ1-1; D not certain. The sample comprised blood. The sequence derives from a man aged 25 to 40 in good health. The CDR3 sequence is CASSLDWAAEAFF. In nucleotides, the CDR3 is TGTGCCAGCAGCTTAGATTGGGCAGCTGAAGCTTTCTTT. Drawing the rest from reference TRBV11-3 and TRBJ1-1, the complete variable domain is EAGVVQSPRYKIIEKKQPVAFWCNPISGHNTLYWYLQNLGQGPELLIRYENEEAVDDSQLPKDRFSAERLKGVDSTLKIQPAELGDSAVYLCASSLDWAAEAFFGQGTRLTVV.